This TCR beta chain stems from a study of technical replicates of blood from a handful of donors. The data were produced by immunoSEQ multiplex PCR, yet TCRdb's version contains in-frame clones alone and is incomplete. Of more than 65,000 clones in the sample, 90% to 95% were seen once. This clone came up once. Trimming shortened V by 6 bases and J by 5 bases, and 22 bases separated the two germline ends. The CDR3 is 16 residues long. Germline CDR1 LNHDA, CDR2 SQIVND (reference sequence). Sequencing was done on a sample of T cells isolated from PBMCs. V is TRBV19 and J is TRBJ1-1; TRBD1 might be the D (6 bases). This clonotype was sampled from a human donor in good health. The CDR3: CASRNKGGDSRTEAFF. As DNA, the CDR3 is TGTGCCAGTAGAAACAAGGGGGGGGACTCTCGGACTGAAGCTTTCTTT.